These 32 T cell receptor beta chains originate from one sample sequenced in a study of blood T cell repertoires in COVID-19. Sequencing was performed with immunoSEQ multiplex PCR; in TCRdb, only in-frame clones are kept and a portion is missing. This table holds around 140,000 clones, about 79% found once. The sample was peripheral blood. The receptors come from a man between 60 and 75 years old with active or convalescent COVID-19.

Note on this clone: The junction departs from germline at one end; a sequencing error may be responsible. V usage is TRBV4-3 and J usage is TRBJ1-1, with TRBD1 matching over 7 bases. Germline CDR1 LGHNA, CDR2 YSLEER. The length of the CDR3 is 14 residues. The CDR3 sequence is CASSQETGNPEAFF. CDR3 nucleotide sequence: TGCGCCAGCAGCCAGGAGACAGGGAACCCTGAAGCTTTCTTT.

The chain combines TRBV19 with TRBJ1-5; 8 bases agree with TRBD1. The trim removed 5 bases at V and 0 bases at J, leaving 6 bases unmatched. CDR3 size: 16 residues. In germline, CDR1 is LNHDA, CDR2 SQIVND (reference sequence). The CDR3 sequence is CASSVDRVYSNQPQHF. CDR3 in DNA: TGTGCCAGTAGTGTGGACAGGGTATATAGCAATCAGCCCCAGCATTTT.

This clone has just one count. The chain is built from TRBV7-6 and TRBJ2-5, with D tentatively TRBD1 (6 bases). In germline, CDR1 is SGHVS, CDR2 FNYEAQ. CDR3 length: 15 residues. V lost 5 bases and J 2 bases, leaving 15 bases between the germline ends. This CDR3 is CASSRSGQPQETQYF. CDR3 nucleotide sequence: TGTGCCAGCAGCCGAAGCGGACAGCCTCAAGAGACCCAGTACTTC.

V is TRBV2 and J is TRBJ2-1; possibly TRBD1 for D (6 bases). CDR1 and CDR2 (germline): SNHLY, FYNNEI. The CDR3 is 17 amino acids. With 1 base removed from V and 6 bases from J, the gap between germline ends came to 19 bases. In nucleotides, the CDR3 is TGTGCCAGCAGTGAAGGTTTGGGCAGGGGAGCATTCAATGAGCAGTTCTTC. Its translation: CASSEGLGRGAFNEQFF. Full variable domain (missing parts from reference TRBV2 and TRBJ2-1): EPEVTQTPSHQVTQMGQEVILRCVPISNHLYFYWYRQILGQKVEFLVSFYNNEISEKSEIFDDQFSVERPDGSNFTLKIRSTKLEDSAMYFCASSEGLGRGAFNEQFFGPGTRLTVL.

This chain connects TRBV15 to TRBJ1-1, with D possibly being TRBD1 (5 bases). The CDR3 is 14 amino acids. Germline CDR1 is LNHNV and CDR2 is YYDKDF (reference sequence). V lost 4 bases, J lost 3 bases, and 12 bases lay in between. DNA for the CDR3: TGTGCCACCAGCACTTCCTCGGGGGACACTGAAGCTTTCTTT. Translating gives CATSTSSGDTEAFF.

The chain recombines TRBV15 with TRBJ1-2; possibly TRBD1 for D (6 bases). The CDR3 is made up of 15 amino acids. V lost 1 base and J 7 bases, leaving 16 bases between the germline ends. Germline CDR1 LNHNV, CDR2 YYDKDF (reference sequence). CDR3 nucleotide sequence: TGTGCCACCAGCAGAGGGGGCACAGGGAATGGTGGCTACACCTTC. It encodes CATSRGGTGNGGYTF.

The chain recombines TRBV19 with TRBJ1-4; D unresolved. V was trimmed by 10 bases and J by 7 bases, leaving 19 bases between them. Germline-derived CDR1 and CDR2 are LNHDA and SQIVND (reference sequence). This CDR3 comprises 14 residues. The CDR3 region is CATSVTTQAEKLFF. The DNA for the CDR3 is TGTGCCACCTCAGTGACAACCCAGGCTGAAAAACTGTTTTTT.

V and J are TRBV10-1 and TRBJ1-1; D is ambiguous. With 5 bases removed from V and 0 bases from J, the gap between germline ends came to 7 bases. Germline V gene lookup returns CDR1 WNHNN and CDR2 SYGVQD (reference sequence). This CDR3 is 13 amino acids long. CDR3 sequence (DNA): TGCGCCAGCAGTCCTCAGGTGAACACTGAAGCTTTCTTT. This gives the protein CASSPQVNTEAFF.

This sequence joins TRBV7-2 and TRBJ2-2, with D possibly being TRBD1 (6 bases). Germline V lookup: CDR1 SGHTA, CDR2 FQGNSA. The CDR3 totals 16 residues. With 1 base removed from V and 4 bases from J, the gap between germline ends came to 13 bases. CDR3 sequence (DNA): TGTGCCAGCAGCTTAGAAGGAGAGGGGGTCACCGGGGAGCTGTTTTTT. Its protein product is CASSLEGEGVTGELFF.

The V call is TRBV6-2 or TRBV6-3, the J call TRBJ1-5, with D uncertain. The CDR3 contains 15 residues. Germline loops: CDR1 MNHEY, CDR2 SVGEGT. V gave up 2 bases and J gave up 4 bases, with 12 bases separating them. The DNA of the CDR3 is TGTGCCAGCAGTTACGGAGGATTTAGGAATCAGCCCCAGCATTTT. As protein: CASSYGGFRNQPQHF.

This chain connects TRBV2 to TRBJ2-1; no firm D call. V lost 7 bases, J lost 0 bases, and 16 bases lay in between. CDR1 and CDR2 (germline): SNHLY, FYNNEI. This CDR3 spans 16 amino acids. CDR3 protein: CASKTRGFTSYNEQFF. Here the CDR3 DNA reads TGTGCCAGCAAGACCCGCGGATTTACCTCCTACAATGAGCAGTTCTTC. Full variable domain (remainder filled in from reference TRBV2 and TRBJ2-1): EPEVTQTPSHQVTQMGQEVILRCVPISNHLYFYWYRQILGQKVEFLVSFYNNEISEKSEIFDDQFSVERPDGSNFTLKIRSTKLEDSAMYFCASKTRGFTSYNEQFFGPGTRLTVL.

The chain links TRBV24-1 to TRBJ1-2; TRBD1 agrees at 8 bases. The CDR3 totals 14 residues. V dropped 4 bases and J dropped 4; count of bases not matched to a gene: 4. CDR1 is KGHDR, CDR2 SFDVKD, per germline. This CDR3 is CATSDKGQVYGYTF. The CDR3 DNA is TGTGCCACCAGTGACAAGGGACAGGTCTATGGCTACACCTTC.

The genes are TRBV5-4 and TRBJ1-1, with D possibly matching TRBD1 (6 bases). This CDR3 comprises 18 residues. Germline assignment: CDR1 SGHNT and CDR2 YYREEE (reference sequence). The V end lost 4 bases, the J end lost 0 bases, and 22 bases lay between the germline ends. The CDR3 here is CASSPKAGAPLMNTEAFF. The CDR3 DNA reads as TGTGCCAGCAGCCCCAAGGCAGGGGCCCCTCTAATGAACACTGAAGCTTTCTTT.

The chain employs TRBV18 and TRBJ1-5, with D unresolved. Germline CDR1 reads KGHSH; CDR2 reads LQKENI. The V end lost 2 bases, the J end lost 1 base, and 6 bases lay between the germline ends. The CDR3 contains 14 residues. CDR3 region: CASSPEASNQPQHF. CDR3 sequence (DNA): TGTGCCAGCTCACCAGAGGCCAGCAATCAGCCCCAGCATTTT.

V usage is TRBV28 and J usage is TRBJ2-5, with 8 positions matching TRBD2. Germline CDR1 reads MDHEN; CDR2 reads SYDVKM. The CDR3 contains 14 residues. The V segment lost 4 bases and the J segment 6 bases; nucleotides outside the gene matches: 7. CDR3 sequence reads: CASSSTGGPKTQYF. CDR3 coding DNA: TGTGCCAGCAGTTCCACGGGAGGGCCTAAGACCCAGTACTTC.

The gene calls are TRBV14 and TRBJ1-4; D unresolved. Between the trimmed V and J ends, which lost 0 bases and 4 bases, there was a span of 9 bases. Germline CDR1 reads SGHDN; CDR2 reads FVKESK. The length of the CDR3 is 15 residues. CDR3 nucleotides: TGTGCCAGCAGCCAAGATGGGCTGGGTAATGAAAAACTGTTTTTT. It is translated as CASSQDGLGNEKLFF.

The table lists this clone with a count of one. V usage is TRBV5-6 and J usage is TRBJ2-7; 8 bases are a match to TRBD2. Germline V CDR1 and CDR2: SGHDT, YYEEEE. The CDR3 length is 16 residues. V dropped 5 bases and J dropped 6; count of bases not matched to a gene: 16. In DNA, the CDR3 is TGTGCCAGCAGGATCGGAAGTGCGGGAGGAGCCCTCGAGCAGTACGTC. It codes for CASRIGSAGGALEQYV.

The chain has TRBV5-6 and TRBJ2-6; perhaps TRBD1 as D (6 bases). Per germline, CDR1 SGHDT and CDR2 YYEEEE. The CDR3 runs to 18 residues. The V gene lost 3 bases and the J gene lost 4 bases, with 20 bases spanning the gap. The CDR3 sequence is CASSWTGTILAGANVLTF. CDR3 DNA: TGTGCCAGCAGCTGGACCGGGACAATCCTCGCCGGGGCCAACGTCCTGACTTTC.

V gene TRBV6-5 combines with J gene TRBJ1-2, with 8 bases matching TRBD1. The V segment lost 8 bases and the J segment 2 bases; nucleotides outside the gene matches: 4. The germline V gene has CDR1 MNHEY and CDR2 SVGAGI. The CDR3 is 13 residues long. The CDR3 region has the DNA TGTGCCAGCCATCGGGACAGGAACTATGGCTACACCTTC. Protein product: CASHRDRNYGYTF.

The V and J genes are TRBV19 and TRBJ2-2, with TRBD2 identical over 10 bases. The V gene end was trimmed by 1 base and the J gene end by 5 bases; junction bases not matched to a gene: 4. From germline, CDR1 is LNHDA and CDR2 SQIVND (reference sequence). The CDR3 length is 16 residues. The CDR3 sequence is CASSIAQRGGTGELFF. CDR3 DNA sequence: TGTGCCAGTAGTATAGCACAGCGGGGGGGGACCGGGGAGCTGTTTTTT. The complete variable domain, with remaining parts taken from reference TRBV19 and TRBJ2-2, reads DGGITQSPKYLFRKEGQNVTLSCEQNLNHDAMYWYRQDPGQGLRLIYYSQIVNDFQKGDIAEGYSVSREKKESFPLTVTSAQKNPTAFYLCASSIAQRGGTGELFFGEGSRLTVL.

This clone has more than one count but fewer than ten. The J gene is TRBJ1-1, the V gene TRBV3-1 (or the pseudogene TRBV3-2); 9 nucleotides agree with TRBD1. This CDR3 contains 19 residues. V was clipped by 0 bases and J by 4 bases; unmatched bases: 15. Germline CDR1 and CDR2: LGHDT and YNNKEL (reference sequence). The CDR3, as DNA: TGTGCCAGCAGCCAAGATCCCGGGGACAGGGCGAATTCCGGCACTGAAGCTTTCTTT. Amino acid sequence: CASSQDPGDRANSGTEAFF.

The V call is TRBV7-9, the J call TRBJ1-3, with a weak D call TRBD1 (6 bases). This CDR3 comprises 20 residues. Germline V gene data show CDR1 as SEHNR and CDR2 as FQNEAQ (reference sequence). Deletions cut 5 bases from V and 2 bases from J, with 28 bases between. The CDR3 spells CASSNYLTGLQYLTGNTIYF. As DNA, the CDR3 is TGTGCCAGCAGCAACTACCTAACAGGGCTCCAATACCTAACTGGAAACACCATATATTTT.

This clone has just a few counts. The chain is built from TRBV7-9 and TRBJ1-2; D remains unclear. V was trimmed by 2 bases and J by 8 bases, leaving 9 bases between them. Germline values: CDR1 SEHNR, CDR2 FQNEAQ (reference sequence). The CDR3 length is 12 residues. CDR3 bases: TGTGCCAGCAGCTTACGGGAGGGCGGCTACACCTTC. Translation: CASSLREGGYTF.

This rearrangement joins TRBV7-8 to TRBJ1-3, with D possibly matching TRBD1 (5 bases). Trimming took off 0 bases at V and 4 bases at J, with 13 bases between the two ends. The CDR3 totals 16 residues. Germline V gives CDR1 SGHVS, CDR2 FQNEAQ. CDR3 DNA sequence: TGTGCCAGCAGCTTAGCCGGGGGGGGATACGGAAACACCATATATTTT. This sequence encodes CASSLAGGGYGNTIYF.

This sequence joins TRBV7-2 and TRBJ1-6; D call uncertain. CDR3 length: 14 residues. CDR1 is SGHTA, CDR2 FQGNSA, per germline. With 1 base removed from V and 7 bases from J, the gap between germline ends came to 8 bases. CDR3 residues: CASSLEQQNSPLHF. CDR3 nucleotide sequence: TGTGCCAGCAGCTTAGAACAGCAAAATTCACCCCTCCACTTT.

The J gene is TRBJ1-2, the V gene TRBV12-3 or TRBV12-4, with unresolved D. V lost 0 bases to trimming and J lost 4 bases, with 6 bases between them. CDR3 length: 13 residues. The CDR3 region has the DNA TGTGCCAGCAGTTTAGCCCACAGCTATGGCTACACCTTC. Translation gives CASSLAHSYGYTF.

V and J are TRBV7-8 and TRBJ1-2, with D hard to call. This CDR3 spans 16 amino acids. Germline V gives CDR1 SGHVS, CDR2 FQNEAQ. The ends were cut back, 0 bases at V and 0 bases at J, with 11 bases in the middle. This chain's CDR3 is CASSLAQVKTNYGYTF. In DNA, the CDR3 is TGTGCCAGCAGCTTAGCGCAGGTGAAAACTAACTATGGCTACACCTTC.

The chain uses TRBV24-1 and TRBJ2-5; no firm D call. From germline, CDR1 is KGHDR and CDR2 SFDVKD. The length of the CDR3 is 15 residues. V gave up 0 bases and J gave up 0 bases, with 7 bases separating them. CDR3 nucleotides: TGTGCCACCAGTGATTTGTCGCGGAACCAAGAGACCCAGTACTTC. Translating gives CATSDLSRNQETQYF.

The chain employs TRBV23-1 and TRBJ1-5; D unresolved. TRBV23-1 is assigned to the ORF class and has an uncertain function. This CDR3 region has 12 residues. V was pared by 5 bases and J by 10 bases, with 12 bases between. The DNA for the CDR3 is TGCGCCAGCAGTTTCGAACACCGACCCCAGCATTTT. Amino acids: CASSFEHRPQHF.

The J gene is TRBJ2-7, the V gene TRBV2, with D tentatively TRBD1 (6 bases). From germline, CDR1 is SNHLY and CDR2 FYNNEI. Trimming cost V 3 bases and J 2 bases, with 11 bases left between them. The CDR3 has 14 amino acids. CDR3 sequence reads: CASSEGAAPYEQYF. In DNA form, the CDR3 reads TGTGCCAGCAGTGAGGGGGCAGCACCCTACGAGCAGTACTTC.

The J gene is TRBJ2-1, the V gene TRBV4-3; 7 positions match TRBD2. Germline assignment: CDR1 LGHNA and CDR2 YSLEER. The length of the CDR3 is 18 residues. V was pared by 0 bases and J by 5 bases, with 13 bases of the junction left unmatched. The CDR3 reads CASSQEVPDGRSHNEQFF. Here the CDR3 DNA reads TGCGCCAGCAGCCAAGAAGTCCCTGACGGGAGGAGCCACAATGAGCAGTTCTTC.

The V and J genes are TRBV20-1 and TRBJ1-3; possibly TRBD1 for D (5 bases). The ends were cut back, 6 bases at V and 6 bases at J, with 9 bases in the middle. The germline V gene has CDR1 DFQATT and CDR2 SNEGSKA (reference sequence). The CDR3 is 11 amino acids. The CDR3 here is CSASTENTIYF. The CDR3 DNA reads TGCAGTGCCTCGACAGAAAACACCATATATTTT.